The clone carrying this T cell receptor beta chain was seen more than once but under ten times. No antigen is known for it. Sample-barcoded 5' priming and a J-beta primer mix drove a second PCR of about 6 to 11 cycles. TCRdb re-called the 5' RACE reads with MiXCR, one entry per CDR3 protein. The data contain some 1,800,000 distinct CDR3 sequences, roughly two fifths of them singletons. Total RNA extraction produced at least 5.5 micrograms (per sample) for the study. The CDR3 spans 14 residues. Germline V gives CDR1 LGHDT, CDR2 YNNKEL (reference sequence). V was clipped by 0 bases and J by 4 bases, with 8 bases between them. This sample is drawn from a study of blood T cells in healthy people across ages. Findings of the study overall: Because donor CMV status was unknown, expanded clonotype changes were possibly confounded. Using unsorted PBMCs precluded a conclusive naive versus antigen-experienced comparison. The study regarded diversity estimates from one million T cells as underestimates.

The gene calls are TRBV3-1 and TRBJ2-3; D gene ambiguous. The material sequenced was blood. The sequence was obtained from a human donor in good health. For the CDR3, the DNA is TGTGCCAGCAGCCAAGATCCCTCGGCAGATACGCAGTATTTT. Encoded protein: CASSQDPSADTQYF.